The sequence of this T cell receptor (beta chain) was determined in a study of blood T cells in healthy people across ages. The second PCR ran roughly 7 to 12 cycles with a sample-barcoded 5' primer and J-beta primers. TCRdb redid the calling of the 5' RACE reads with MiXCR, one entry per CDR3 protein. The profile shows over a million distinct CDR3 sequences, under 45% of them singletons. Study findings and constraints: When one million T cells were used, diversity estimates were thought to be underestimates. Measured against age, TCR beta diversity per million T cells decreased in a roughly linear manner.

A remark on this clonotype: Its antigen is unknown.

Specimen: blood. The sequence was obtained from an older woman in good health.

The CDR3 coding sequence is TGCAGCGCCGAGGGCGGGAGGAAGGGTACGCAGTATTTT. Its protein is CSAEGGRKGTQYF. J is TRBJ2-3 and V is TRBV29-1; 8 bases match TRBD2. Per germline, CDR1 SQVTM and CDR2 ANQGSEA. The junction had 11 bases not matched to a gene; V was cut back by 7 bases and J by 8 bases. The CDR3 is 13 amino acids.